This TCR beta chain was captured in a study of T cell changes during pregnancy in multiple sclerosis. TCRdb keeps only in-frame clones here, not all; method: immunoSEQ multiplex PCR. This table has about 57,000 clones, 85% to 95% appearing once. V lost 5 bases and J lost 6; bases outside the gene matches: 13. Germline-derived CDR1 and CDR2 are KGHSH and LQKENI. This CDR3 is built from 16 residues. The sequence was collected from a female donor with multiple sclerosis, enrolled in a pregnancy study. This rearrangement joins TRBV18 to TRBJ1-2; 9 bases map to TRBD1. Specimen: CD4+ T cells from peripheral blood mononuclear cells, collected in the third trimester of pregnancy. Here the CDR3 reads CASSSSLTRDRDGYTF. The CDR3 DNA is TGTGCCAGCTCATCCTCCTTAACCCGGGACAGGGATGGCTACACCTTC. The variable domain in full, with the rest retrieved from reference TRBV18 and TRBJ1-2, is NAGVMQNPRHLVRRRGQEARLRCSPMKGHSHVYWYRQLPEEGLKFMVYLQKENIIDESGMPKERFSAEFPKEGPSILRIQQVVRGDSAAYFCASSSSLTRDRDGYTFGSGTRLTVV.